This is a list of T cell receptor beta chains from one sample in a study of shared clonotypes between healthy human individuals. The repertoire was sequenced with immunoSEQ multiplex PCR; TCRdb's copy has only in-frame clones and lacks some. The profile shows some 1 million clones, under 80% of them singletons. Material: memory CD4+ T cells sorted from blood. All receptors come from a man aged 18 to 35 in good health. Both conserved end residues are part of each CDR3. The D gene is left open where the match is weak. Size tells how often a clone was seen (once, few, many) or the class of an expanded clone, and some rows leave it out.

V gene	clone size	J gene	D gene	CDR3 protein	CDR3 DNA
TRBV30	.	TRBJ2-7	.	CAWSGLTEQYF	TGTGCCTGGAGTGGACTGACCGAGCAGTACTTC
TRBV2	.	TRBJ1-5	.	CASSPDSVYSNQPQHF	TGTGCCAGCAGTCCTGACAGCGTTTATAGCAATCAGCCCCAGCATTTT
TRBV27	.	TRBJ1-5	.	CASSFSSSDQPQHF	TGTGCCAGCAGTTTCTCCAGCTCAGATCAGCCCCAGCATTTT
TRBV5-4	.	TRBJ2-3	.	CASSLRGTDTQYF	TGTGCCAGCAGCTTGCGGGGCACAGATACGCAGTATTTT
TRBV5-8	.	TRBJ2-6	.	CASSVYGANVLTF	TGTGCCAGCAGCGTGTATGGGGCCAACGTCCTGACTTTC
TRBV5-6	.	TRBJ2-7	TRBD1	CASTQQNRGPTYEQYF	TGTGCCAGCACCCAACAAAACAGGGGGCCTACCTACGAGCAGTACTTC
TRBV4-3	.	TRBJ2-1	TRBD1	CASYGTDDNEQFF	TGCGCCAGCTACGGGACAGACGACAATGAGCAGTTCTTC
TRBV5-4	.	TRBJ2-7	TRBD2	CASSLSGGRLSYEQYF	TGTGCCAGCAGCCTCTCGGGCGGGAGGCTATCCTACGAGCAGTACTTC
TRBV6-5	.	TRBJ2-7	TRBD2	CASSSGLAGGGHEQYF	TGTGCCAGCAGTTCGGGACTAGCGGGAGGAGGTCACGAGCAGTACTTC
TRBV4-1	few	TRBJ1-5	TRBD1	CASSPDPPGQGAQPQHF	TGCGCCAGCAGCCCAGACCCGCCGGGACAGGGAGCCCAGCCCCAGCATTTT
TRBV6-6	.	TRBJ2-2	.	CASTRHGGHTGELFF	TGTGCCAGCACCAGACATGGGGGTCACACCGGGGAGCTGTTTTTT
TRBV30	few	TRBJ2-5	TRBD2	CAYDAGTRGQTQYF	TGTGCCTACGACGCCGGGACTAGAGGTCAGACCCAGTACTTC
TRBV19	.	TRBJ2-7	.	CASSISGGDTYEQYF	TGTGCCAGTAGTATCTCGGGGGGCGACACCTACGAGCAGTACTTC
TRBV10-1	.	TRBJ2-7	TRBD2	CASSEARTSGSYEQYF	TGCGCCAGTAGTGAGGCCCGGACTAGCGGGAGTTACGAGCAGTACTTC
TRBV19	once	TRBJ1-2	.	CASSIRGGYGYTF	TGTGCCAGTAGTATAAGGGGCGGCTATGGCTACACCTTC
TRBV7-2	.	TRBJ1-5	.	CASSLVGGQPQHF	TGTGCCAGCAGCTTAGTAGGGGGTCAGCCCCAGCATTTT
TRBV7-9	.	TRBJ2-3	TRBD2	CASSPGKRGATDTQYF	TGTGCCAGCAGCCCGGGGAAGCGGGGGGCCACAGATACGCAGTATTTT
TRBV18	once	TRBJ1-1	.	CASSLAVGTLGAFF	TGTGCCAGCTCGCTCGCCGTGGGGACTTTGGGAGCTTTCTTT
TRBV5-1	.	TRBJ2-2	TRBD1	CASSARQGAGELFF	TGCGCCAGCAGCGCCAGACAGGGGGCTGGGGAGCTGTTTTTT
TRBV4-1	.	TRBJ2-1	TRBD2	CASSRALAGGNEQFF	TGCGCCAGCAGCCGAGCCCTAGCGGGAGGAAATGAGCAGTTCTTC
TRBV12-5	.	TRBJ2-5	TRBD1	CASGLDRTGENGETQYF	TGTGCTAGTGGTTTGGATCGGACAGGGGAAAATGGGGAGACCCAGTACTTC
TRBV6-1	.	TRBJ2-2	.	CASSAGSLVTGELFF	TGTGCCAGCAGTGCGGGGAGTCTGGTCACCGGGGAGCTGTTTTTT
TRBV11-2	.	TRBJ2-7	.	CASSSRGGGLDEQYF	TGTGCCAGCAGCTCCCGTGGAGGGGGATTGGACGAGCAGTACTTC
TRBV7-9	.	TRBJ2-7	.	CASSPPPTGFDEQYF	TGTGCCAGCAGCCCACCTCCCACAGGGTTCGACGAGCAGTACTTC
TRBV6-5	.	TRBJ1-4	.	CASSRRSNEKLFF	TGTGCCAGCAGCCGCCGGAGTAATGAAAAACTGTTTTTT
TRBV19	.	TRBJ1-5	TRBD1	CASWTGRGDQPQHF	TGTGCCAGTTGGACAGGGCGCGGCGATCAGCCCCAGCATTTT
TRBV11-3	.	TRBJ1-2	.	CASSLASITTNYGYTF	TGTGCCAGCAGCTTAGCGAGCATTACCACCAACTATGGCTACACCTTC
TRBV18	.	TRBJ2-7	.	CASSPSTGPHGEQYF	TGTGCCAGCTCACCCTCGACAGGCCCCCATGGGGAGCAGTACTTC
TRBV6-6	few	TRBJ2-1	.	CASSYVPGGEQFF	TGTGCCAGCAGTTACGTCCCTGGGGGTGAGCAGTTCTTC
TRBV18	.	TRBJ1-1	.	CASSPGSQNTEAFF	TGTGCCAGCTCACCAGGGAGCCAGAACACTGAAGCTTTCTTT
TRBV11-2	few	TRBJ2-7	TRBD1	CASSLKGAEQYF	TGTGCCAGCAGCTTGAAGGGGGCCGAGCAGTACTTC
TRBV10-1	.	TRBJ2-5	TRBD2	CASSDGTSGRETQYF	TGCGCCAGCAGTGATGGGACTAGCGGGAGGGAGACCCAGTACTTC
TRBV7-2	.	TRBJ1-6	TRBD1	CASSQFNQGAGSPLHF	TGTGCCAGCAGTCAATTCAATCAGGGGGCTGGATCACCCCTCCACTTT
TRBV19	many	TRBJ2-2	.	CASSMERGTTGELFF	TGTGCCAGTAGTATGGAACGAGGGACCACCGGGGAGCTGTTTTTT
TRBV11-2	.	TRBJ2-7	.	CASSLGNGGGYEQYF	TGTGCCAGCAGCTTAGGGAATGGGGGTGGCTACGAGCAGTACTTC
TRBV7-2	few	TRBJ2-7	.	CASSPGRSSYEQYF	TGTGCCAGCAGCCCGGGTCGAAGCTCCTACGAGCAGTACTTC
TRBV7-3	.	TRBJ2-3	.	CASSSRTDTQYF	TGTGCCAGCAGCTCCCGCACAGATACGCAGTATTTT
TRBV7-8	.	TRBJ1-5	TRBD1	CASSLVTGDQPQHF	TGTGCCAGCAGCTTAGTGACAGGGGATCAGCCCCAGCATTTT
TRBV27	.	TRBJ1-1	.	CASSPGSVDTEAFF	TGTGCCAGCAGTCCAGGGAGTGTAGACACTGAAGCTTTCTTT
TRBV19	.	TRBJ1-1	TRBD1	CASSIAQWTGGNTEAFF	TGTGCCAGTAGTATAGCCCAATGGACAGGGGGGAACACTGAAGCTTTCTTT
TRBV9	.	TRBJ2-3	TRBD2	CASSVGTSGGATDTQYF	TGTGCCAGCAGCGTCGGGACTAGCGGGGGGGCCACAGATACGCAGTATTTT
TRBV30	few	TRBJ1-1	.	CAWSLLDSLNTEAFF	TGTGCCTGGAGCCTTTTGGACAGCCTGAACACTGAAGCTTTCTTT
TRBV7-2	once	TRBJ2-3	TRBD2	CASSLAPAGGPSDTQYF	TGTGCCAGCAGCTTAGCCCCAGCGGGAGGGCCATCAGATACGCAGTATTTT
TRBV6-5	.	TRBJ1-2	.	CASNRGVGYGYTF	TGTGCCAGCAACAGAGGGGTAGGATATGGCTACACCTTC
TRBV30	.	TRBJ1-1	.	CAWSRQVDEAFF	TGTGCCTGGAGTAGGCAGGTGGATGAAGCTTTCTTT
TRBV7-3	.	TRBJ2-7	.	CASSLTTEYEQYF	TGTGCCAGCAGCTTAACCACGGAGTACGAGCAGTACTTC
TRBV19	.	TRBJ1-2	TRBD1	CASSRDRAAYGYTF	TGTGCCAGTAGCAGGGACAGGGCGGCCTATGGCTACACCTTC
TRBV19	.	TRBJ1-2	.	CASSPLSLSGYTF	TGTGCCAGTAGCCCTCTCTCTCTGAGTGGCTACACCTTC
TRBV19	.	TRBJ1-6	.	CAGDGGRISYNSPLHF	TGTGCCGGCGACGGGGGCAGGATCTCCTATAATTCACCCCTCCACTTT
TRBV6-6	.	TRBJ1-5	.	CASSYLDGNQPQHF	TGTGCCAGCAGTTACCTGGACGGAAATCAGCCCCAGCATTTT
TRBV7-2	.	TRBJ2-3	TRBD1	CASKPGQSTDTQYF	TGTGCCAGCAAGCCGGGACAGAGCACAGATACGCAGTATTTT
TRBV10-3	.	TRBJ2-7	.	CAISEGQGGTYEQYF	TGTGCCATCAGTGAAGGGCAGGGGGGCACCTACGAGCAGTACTTC
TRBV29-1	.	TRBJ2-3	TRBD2	CSVKKGLAGGTDTQYF	TGCAGCGTAAAGAAGGGGCTAGCGGGGGGCACAGATACGCAGTATTTT
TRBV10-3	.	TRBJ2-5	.	CAISGTSGETQYF	TGTGCCATCAGTGGGACGTCAGGAGAGACCCAGTACTTC
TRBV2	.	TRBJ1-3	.	CASSEGGTGNTIYF	TGTGCCAGCAGTGAAGGGGGTACGGGAAACACCATATATTTT
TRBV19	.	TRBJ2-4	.	CASSMNGRLAKNIQYF	TGTGCCAGTAGTATGAACGGGAGACTAGCCAAAAACATTCAGTACTTC
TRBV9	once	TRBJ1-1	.	CASSFGQSGTEAFF	TGTGCCAGCAGCTTTGGACAGTCGGGCACTGAAGCTTTCTTT
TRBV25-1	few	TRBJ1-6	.	CASSWPEPGSPLHF	TGTGCCAGCAGTTGGCCGGAGCCGGGCTCACCCCTCCACTTT
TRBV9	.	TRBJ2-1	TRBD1	CASGWDRGNNEQFF	TGTGCCAGTGGATGGGACAGGGGTAACAATGAGCAGTTCTTC
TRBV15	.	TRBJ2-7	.	CATSRDLDGNYEQYF	TGTGCCACCAGCAGAGATCTCGACGGCAACTACGAGCAGTACTTC